This record covers a single TCR beta chain. This clonotype was observed a handful of times. It lacks a known antigen. Base qualities were left out, and no much larger clone turns up one base away. Preparation of the library involved PCR. TCRdb shows the sequencer as Illumina HiSeq 2500. Molecular barcoding was employed in the preparation of TCR libraries, with unique molecular identifiers being used to normalize TCRbeta repertoire quantification. TCRdb passed the public sequencing reads through fastp at Q25 and MiXCR, retaining productive beta sequences. Every CDR3 protein is listed once, alongside the most common genes and DNA of its rows. Present in this sample are about 540,000 distinct CDR3 sequences, 15% to 20% of which were seen just once. The ten largest clones take up around 3.3% of the sample. The germline V gene supplies CDR1 MNHEY and CDR2 SVGAGI. Compared with germline, V lacks 0 bases and J lacks 8 bases; bases without a gene match: 4. There are 15 amino acids in the CDR3, from cysteine to phenylalanine inclusive. Solely the CDR3 DNA is kept, with 45 bases framed from the first base.

This sample is part of a study of T-cell reconstitution after alpha-beta-depleted transplantation in children (dated by TCRdb to between 2015 and 2016). At the level of the whole study: Using TCR repertoire profiling, the study quantitatively followed how T-cell immune reconstitution unfolded in children after TCRalphabeta/CD19-depleted allogeneic hematopoietic cell transplantation.

The source material was PBMCs from the stem cell graft donor, sampled from the stem cell graft. The clonotype originates from a human donor who donated a stem cell graft to a child with acute lymphoblastic leukemia. The chain was built from TRBV6-5 and TRBJ1-3, with 10 bases matching TRBD1. The DNA is as follows: TGTGCCAGCAGTTACTCGTGGGACAGGGGAGACACCATATATTTT. Translation gives CASSYSWDRGDTIYF.